This TCR beta chain appears in the sequencing data of a study of a mutant IDH1 vaccine in newly diagnosed glioma. Study-level information: In weeks 1, 3, 5, 7, 11, 15, 19 and 23, patients were immunized, eight times in all. Study observations and caveats: Induction of immune responses by the vaccine occurred in 93.3% of patients.

Unmatched junction bases numbered 15, after V lost 5 bases and J lost 5 bases. This CDR3 is 16 amino acids long. From germline, CDR1 is MDHEN and CDR2 SYDVKM. Sequencing was performed with immunoSEQ multiplex PCR; in TCRdb, only in-frame clones are kept and a portion is missing. The sample has approximately 21,000 clones, about nine tenths seen once. Time point described: week 11, during vaccination. Each dose of the vaccine consisted of 300 ug of mutant IDH1 20-mer peptide, with topical imiquimod. The donors had new WHO grade 3 or 4 astrocytomas; these were IDH1-mutant and ATRX-lost. This clone was detected once. The antigen is unknown.

Sample: PBMCs, taken from a glioma patient whose treatment included an IDH1 peptide vaccine. V usage is TRBV28 and J usage is TRBJ2-7; 7 bases align to TRBD1. The origin of this receptor is a middle-aged woman with glioma. The CDR3 nucleotides read TGTGCCAGCAGTGCAGTCGCGGACAGGCTTGTCGACGAGCAGTACTTC. Its protein product is CASSAVADRLVDEQYF.